Listed below are T cell receptor beta chains from one sample, sequenced in a study of vaccination and CD4 T cells after COVID-19. Using its own MiXCR run on the PCR reads, TCRdb lists one record per CDR3 protein. The top ten hold about 8.2% of the sample, which has 15,000 to 25,000 distinct CDR3 sequences, just over 60% seen once. Their recognized antigens are unknown. Sequencing was done on a sample of CD4+ T cells from blood, cultured in vitro. Source of these receptors: a human donor who had recovered from COVID-19. The CDR3 runs from the conserved cysteine through the conserved F or W. The order of the fields is CDR3 DNA, CDR3 protein, V gene, clone size, J gene, D gene. The D gene is left open where the match is weak. Clone size appears in some rows only: once, few, many, or a class for an expanded clone.

TGCAGTGCTAGGGCCTTGGACAGGGATAGCTACACCTTC CSARALDRDSYTF TRBV20-1 - TRBJ1-2 TRBD1
TGCAGTGCTAGAGATTGGGGACAGGGAGGGGGCTACACCTTC CSARDWGQGGGYTF TRBV20-1 few TRBJ1-2 TRBD1
TGCAGTGCTAGATCCCACAGGGACCACTCTGGGGCCAACGTCCTGACTTTC CSARSHRDHSGANVLTF TRBV20-1 - TRBJ2-6 -
TGTGCCAGCAATCAGCGGGAGGGCCCGGATGAGCAGTTCTTC CASNQREGPDEQFF TRBV2 - TRBJ2-1 TRBD2
TGCAGTGCTTACGTGGCAAACACCATATATTTT CSAYVANTIYF TRBV20-1 - TRBJ1-3 -
TGTGCCAGCAGCTCTAGGGTGCAGTACTTC CASSSRVQYF TRBV6-2/TRBV6-3 - TRBJ2-7 -
TGTGCCAGCAGCCCCCTGTACGGGGCGGACACCGGGGAGCTGTTTTTT CASSPLYGADTGELFF TRBV11-2 - TRBJ2-2 -
TGTGCCAGCACCAAAGATGGGCAGCCCCAGCATTTT CASTKDGQPQHF TRBV2 - TRBJ1-5 -
TGTGCCAGCAGCAAGACAGGAGAGCGCACCGGGGAGCTGTTTTTT CASSKTGERTGELFF TRBV7-2 - TRBJ2-2 -
TGTGCCAGCAGTAAACTCGAGGGGACCGGGGAGCTGTTTTTT CASSKLEGTGELFF TRBV6-2/TRBV6-3 medium-sized TRBJ2-2 -
TGTGCCAGCAGCTTGCAGGGTGGAATCGGGGAGCAGTACTTC CASSLQGGIGEQYF TRBV7-9 - TRBJ2-7 -
TGTGCCAGCAGCTTATATCTCTCGGGATTCTACAATGAGCAGTTCTTC CASSLYLSGFYNEQFF TRBV7-8 - TRBJ2-1 -
TGCGCCAGCACCACGGTGACAGGGGGGTATGGCTACACCTTC CASTTVTGGYGYTF TRBV5-1 - TRBJ1-2 TRBD1
TGTGCCAGCTCCCCTGGACTAGCGAATGAGCAGTTCTTC CASSPGLANEQFF TRBV18 medium-sized TRBJ2-1 TRBD2
TGTGCCAGCAGTTTATTACCGGATAGCAATCAGCCCCAGCATTTT CASSLLPDSNQPQHF TRBV28 few TRBJ1-5 -
TGTGCCAGCAGAACAGCCTACGAGCAGTACTTC CASRTAYEQYF TRBV2 - TRBJ2-7 -